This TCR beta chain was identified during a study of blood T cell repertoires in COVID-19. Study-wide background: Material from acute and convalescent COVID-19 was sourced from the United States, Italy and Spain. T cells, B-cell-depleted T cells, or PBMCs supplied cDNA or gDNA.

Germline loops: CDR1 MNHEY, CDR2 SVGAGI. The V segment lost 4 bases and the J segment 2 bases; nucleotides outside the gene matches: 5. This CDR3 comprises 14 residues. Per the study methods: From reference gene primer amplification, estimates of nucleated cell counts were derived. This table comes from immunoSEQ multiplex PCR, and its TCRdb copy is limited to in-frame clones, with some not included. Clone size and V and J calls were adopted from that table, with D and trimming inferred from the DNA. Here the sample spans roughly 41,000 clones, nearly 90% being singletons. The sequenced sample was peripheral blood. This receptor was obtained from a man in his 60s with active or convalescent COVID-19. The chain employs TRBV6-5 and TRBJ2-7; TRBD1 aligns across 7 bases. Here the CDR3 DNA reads TGTGCCAGCAGTTTCTCGAGGGGGCCCTACGAGCAGTACTTC. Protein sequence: CASSFSRGPYEQYF.